This is a list of T cell receptor beta chains from one sample in a study of Ad26.COV2.S vaccination and SARS-CoV-2 variants. TCRdb keeps only in-frame clones here, not all; method: immunoSEQ multiplex PCR. The top ten hold 1.5% to 2.5% of the sample, which has more than 300,000 clones, 85% to 90% seen once. The sample here was peripheral blood, taken in a trial of Ad26.COV2.S vaccine versus placebo. The receptors come from a person between 18 and 65 years old who received the Ad26.COV2.S COVID-19 vaccine or a placebo. CDR3s include the opening cysteine and the closing phenylalanine or tryptophan. The order of the fields is D gene, CDR3 length, clone size, J gene, V gene, CDR3 protein, CDR3 DNA. A D gene is named only where the DNA matches it firmly. Part of the rows lack a size; the others show once, few, many or a class for expanded clones.

D gene: .; CDR3 length: 14; clone size: .; J gene: TRBJ2-1; V gene: TRBV18; CDR3 protein: CASSFTGVGNEQFF; CDR3 DNA: TGTGCCAGCTCCTTTACCGGGGTTGGGAATGAGCAGTTCTTC
D gene: TRBD1; CDR3 length: 18; clone size: .; J gene: TRBJ2-7; V gene: TRBV11-2; CDR3 protein: CASSFHPLVGQGAGEQYF; CDR3 DNA: TGTGCCAGCAGCTTTCACCCCTTAGTCGGACAGGGGGCGGGGGAGCAGTACTTC
D gene: .; CDR3 length: 14; clone size: .; J gene: TRBJ1-2; V gene: TRBV4-3; CDR3 protein: CASSQDGRSYGYTF; CDR3 DNA: TGCGCCAGCAGCCAAGACGGTCGTTCCTATGGCTACACCTTC
D gene: TRBD2; CDR3 length: 15; clone size: .; J gene: TRBJ2-3; V gene: TRBV7-3; CDR3 protein: CASSSGTSGTDTQYF; CDR3 DNA: TGTGCCAGCAGCTCCGGGACTAGCGGCACAGATACGCAGTATTTT
D gene: .; CDR3 length: 14; clone size: .; J gene: TRBJ1-2; V gene: TRBV6-5; CDR3 protein: CASSLATGPYGYTF; CDR3 DNA: TGTGCCAGCAGCCTAGCGACGGGCCCCTATGGCTACACCTTC
D gene: .; CDR3 length: 13; clone size: .; J gene: TRBJ1-5; V gene: TRBV6-5; CDR3 protein: CASSLRGEEPQHF; CDR3 DNA: TGTGCCAGCAGTTTGAGGGGTGAGGAGCCCCAGCATTTT
D gene: .; CDR3 length: 16; clone size: .; J gene: TRBJ2-1; V gene: TRBV9; CDR3 protein: CASSVAAGMSYNEQFF; CDR3 DNA: TGTGCCAGCAGCGTAGCTGCGGGGATGTCCTACAATGAGCAGTTCTTC
D gene: TRBD1; CDR3 length: 12; clone size: .; J gene: TRBJ1-4; V gene: TRBV6-5; CDR3 protein: CASSRDREKLFF; CDR3 DNA: TGTGCCAGCAGTCGGGACAGAGAAAAACTGTTTTTT
D gene: .; CDR3 length: 13; clone size: .; J gene: TRBJ1-2; V gene: TRBV11-2; CDR3 protein: CASSSGRSYGYTF; CDR3 DNA: TGTGCCAGCAGCTCGGGACGGTCCTATGGCTACACCTTC
D gene: TRBD1; CDR3 length: 18; clone size: .; J gene: TRBJ2-7; V gene: TRBV5-3; CDR3 protein: CARNKLAHYGQGAYEQYF; CDR3 DNA: TGTGCCAGAAATAAGCTTGCTCATTATGGTCAGGGGGCCTACGAGCAGTACTTC
D gene: TRBD2; CDR3 length: 15; clone size: .; J gene: TRBJ2-3; V gene: TRBV10-1; CDR3 protein: CASSSAGGGTDTQYF; CDR3 DNA: TGCGCCAGCAGTTCAGCGGGGGGAGGCACAGATACGCAGTATTTT
D gene: TRBD2; CDR3 length: 18; clone size: .; J gene: TRBJ2-3; V gene: TRBV5-3; CDR3 protein: CARRKDPFSWGRADTQYF; CDR3 DNA: TGTGCCAGAAGAAAGGACCCGTTTTCTTGGGGGAGGGCAGATACGCAGTATTTT
D gene: .; CDR3 length: 13; clone size: .; J gene: TRBJ2-1; V gene: TRBV5-4; CDR3 protein: CASGKVSYNEQFF; CDR3 DNA: TGTGCCAGCGGGAAGGTTTCCTACAATGAGCAGTTCTTC
D gene: TRBD1; CDR3 length: 17; clone size: .; J gene: TRBJ2-1; V gene: TRBV3-1/TRBV3-2; CDR3 protein: CASSPTLDRGKDNEQFF; CDR3 DNA: TGTGCCAGCAGCCCTACCCTGGACAGGGGAAAGGACAATGAGCAGTTCTTC
D gene: TRBD1; CDR3 length: 15; clone size: .; J gene: TRBJ1-6; V gene: TRBV30; CDR3 protein: CAWMTDRGDNSPLHF; CDR3 DNA: TGTGCCTGGATGACGGACAGGGGAGATAATTCACCCCTCCACTTT
D gene: .; CDR3 length: 14; clone size: .; J gene: TRBJ1-6; V gene: TRBV2; CDR3 protein: CASSLGGGNSPLHF; CDR3 DNA: TGTGCCAGCAGTTTGGGGGGGGGCAATTCACCCCTCCACTTT
D gene: .; CDR3 length: 13; clone size: few; J gene: TRBJ2-7; V gene: TRBV3-1/TRBV3-2; CDR3 protein: CASSQDNSYEQYF; CDR3 DNA: TGTGCCAGCAGCCAAGACAACTCCTACGAGCAGTACTTC
D gene: .; CDR3 length: 14; clone size: .; J gene: TRBJ1-4; V gene: TRBV5-1; CDR3 protein: CASSLDSSNEKLFF; CDR3 DNA: TGCGCCAGCAGCTTGGACAGCTCTAATGAAAAACTGTTTTTT
D gene: .; CDR3 length: 15; clone size: .; J gene: TRBJ2-7; V gene: TRBV18; CDR3 protein: CASSTGTQGPYEQYF; CDR3 DNA: TGTGCCAGCTCAACCGGGACCCAGGGTCCCTACGAGCAGTACTTC
D gene: TRBD2; CDR3 length: 15; clone size: .; J gene: TRBJ2-3; V gene: TRBV2; CDR3 protein: CASKGAGGSLDTQYF; CDR3 DNA: TGTGCCAGCAAGGGCGCGGGGGGCTCTTTAGATACGCAGTATTTT
D gene: .; CDR3 length: 13; clone size: .; J gene: TRBJ2-3; V gene: TRBV4-1; CDR3 protein: CASSQDRRDTQYF; CDR3 DNA: TGCGCCAGCAGCCAAGATCGTAGGGATACGCAGTATTTT
D gene: TRBD1; CDR3 length: 14; clone size: .; J gene: TRBJ2-5; V gene: TRBV18; CDR3 protein: CASSPRGTQETQYF; CDR3 DNA: TGTGCCAGCTCACCCAGGGGGACCCAAGAGACCCAGTACTTC
D gene: TRBD1; CDR3 length: 19; clone size: .; J gene: TRBJ1-5; V gene: TRBV5-8; CDR3 protein: CASSRYSGTGDYSNQPQHF; CDR3 DNA: TGTGCCAGCAGCCGGTATTCCGGGACAGGGGATTATAGCAATCAGCCCCAGCATTTT
D gene: TRBD2; CDR3 length: 16; clone size: once; J gene: TRBJ2-2; V gene: TRBV2; CDR3 protein: CASSKNRLAGTGELFF; CDR3 DNA: TGTGCCAGCAGCAAAAATAGACTAGCGGGGACCGGGGAGCTGTTTTTT
D gene: .; CDR3 length: 16; clone size: .; J gene: TRBJ1-4; V gene: TRBV4-2; CDR3 protein: CASSQDSGGLNEKLFF; CDR3 DNA: TGTGCCAGCAGCCAAGATTCCGGGGGTCTCAACGAAAAACTGTTTTTT
D gene: TRBD1; CDR3 length: 16; clone size: .; J gene: TRBJ2-4; V gene: TRBV12-5; CDR3 protein: CASGLEGWGTGNIQYF; CDR3 DNA: TGTGCTAGTGGTTTGGAGGGGTGGGGGACAGGGAACATTCAGTACTTC